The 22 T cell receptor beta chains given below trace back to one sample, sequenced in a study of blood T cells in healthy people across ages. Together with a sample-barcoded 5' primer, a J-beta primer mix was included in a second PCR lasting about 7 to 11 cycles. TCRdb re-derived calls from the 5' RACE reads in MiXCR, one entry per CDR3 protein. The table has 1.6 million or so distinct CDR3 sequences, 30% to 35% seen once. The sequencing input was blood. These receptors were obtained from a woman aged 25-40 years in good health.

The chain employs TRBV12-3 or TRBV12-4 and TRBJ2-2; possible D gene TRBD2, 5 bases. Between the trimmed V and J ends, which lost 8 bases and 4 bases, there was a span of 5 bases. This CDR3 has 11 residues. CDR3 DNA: TGTGCCAGCGGGAGCACCGGGGAGCTGTTTTTT. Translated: CASGSTGELFF.

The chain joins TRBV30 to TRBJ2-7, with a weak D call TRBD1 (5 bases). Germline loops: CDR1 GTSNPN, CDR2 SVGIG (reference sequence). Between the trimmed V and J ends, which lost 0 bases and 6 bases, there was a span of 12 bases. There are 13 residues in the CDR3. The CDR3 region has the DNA TGTGCCTGGAGTGTAGCGACAGTGGTCGAGCAGTACTTC. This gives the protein CAWSVATVVEQYF.

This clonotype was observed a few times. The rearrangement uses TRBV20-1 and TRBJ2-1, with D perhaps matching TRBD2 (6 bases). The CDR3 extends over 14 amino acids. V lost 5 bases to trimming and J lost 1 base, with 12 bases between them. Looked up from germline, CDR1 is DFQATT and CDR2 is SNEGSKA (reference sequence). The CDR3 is CSAPSGESYNEQFF. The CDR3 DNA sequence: TGCAGTGCTCCCTCGGGAGAGTCCTACAATGAGCAGTTCTTC.

This CDR3 reads CASSPRELARDTQYF. The DNA of the CDR3 is TGTGCCAGCAGCCCAAGGGAGCTTGCGAGAGATACGCAGTATTTT. The rearrangement links TRBV9 to TRBJ2-3, with a possible D match to TRBD2 (5 bases). Germline-derived CDR1 and CDR2 are SGDLS and YYNGEE. Trimming removed 4 bases at V and 5 bases at J, with 17 bases between. The CDR3 totals 15 residues.

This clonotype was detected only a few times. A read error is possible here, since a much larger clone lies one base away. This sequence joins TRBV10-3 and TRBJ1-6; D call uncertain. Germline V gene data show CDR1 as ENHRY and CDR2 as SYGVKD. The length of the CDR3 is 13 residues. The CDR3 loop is CAIRESGSSPLHF. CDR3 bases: TGTGCCATCAGGGAGTCGGGGTCGTCACCCCTCCACTTT.

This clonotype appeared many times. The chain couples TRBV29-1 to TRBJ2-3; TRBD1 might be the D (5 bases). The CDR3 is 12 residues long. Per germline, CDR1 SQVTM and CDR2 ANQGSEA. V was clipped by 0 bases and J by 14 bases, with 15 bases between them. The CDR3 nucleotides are TGCAGCGTTGAAGATCTTGGGCCCCAGGGGTATTTT. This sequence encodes CSVEDLGPQGYF.

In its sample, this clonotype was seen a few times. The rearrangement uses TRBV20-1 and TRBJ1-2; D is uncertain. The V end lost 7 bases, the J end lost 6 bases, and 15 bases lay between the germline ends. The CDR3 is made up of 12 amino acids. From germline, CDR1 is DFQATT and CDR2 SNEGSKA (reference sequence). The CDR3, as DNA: TGCAGTGGAAGAACCACGGTCCATGGCTACACCTTC. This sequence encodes CSGRTTVHGYTF.

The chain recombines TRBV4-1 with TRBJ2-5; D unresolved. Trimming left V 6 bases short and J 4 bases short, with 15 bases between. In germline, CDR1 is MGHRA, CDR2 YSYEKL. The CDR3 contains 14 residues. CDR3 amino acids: CASSGETRLETQYF. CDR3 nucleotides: TGCGCCAGCAGTGGGGAAACGAGACTAGAGACCCAGTACTTC.

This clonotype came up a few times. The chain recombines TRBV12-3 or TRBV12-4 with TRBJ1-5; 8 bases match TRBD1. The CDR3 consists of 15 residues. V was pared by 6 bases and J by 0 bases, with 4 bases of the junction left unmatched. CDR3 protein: CASRAGGYSNQPQHF. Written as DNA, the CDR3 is TGTGCCAGCAGAGCAGGGGGCTATAGCAATCAGCCCCAGCATTTT.

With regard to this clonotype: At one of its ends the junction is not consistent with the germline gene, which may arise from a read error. The CDR3 DNA reads as TGCGCCAGCAGCTCCCTCCTCGCGGGAGCAGATATGCAGTATTTT. Its translation: CASSSLLAGADMQYF. The J gene is TRBJ2-3, the V gene TRBV5-1; 7 bases are shared with TRBD2. The CDR3 spans 15 residues. Per the germline V gene, CDR1 is SGHRS and CDR2 is YFSETQ.

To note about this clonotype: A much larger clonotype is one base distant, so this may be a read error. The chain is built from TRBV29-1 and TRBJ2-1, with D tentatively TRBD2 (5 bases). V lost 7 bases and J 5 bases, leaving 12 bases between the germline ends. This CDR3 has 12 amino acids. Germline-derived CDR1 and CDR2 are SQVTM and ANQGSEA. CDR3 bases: TGCAGCGCCGCACGGGGTAACAATGAGCAGTTCTTC. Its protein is CSAARGNNEQFF.

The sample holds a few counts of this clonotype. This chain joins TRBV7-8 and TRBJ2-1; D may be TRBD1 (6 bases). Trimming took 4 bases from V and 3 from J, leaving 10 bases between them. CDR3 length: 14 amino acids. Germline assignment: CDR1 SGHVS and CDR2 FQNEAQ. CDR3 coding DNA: TGTGCCAGCAGCTCCCGGGACAACTACAATGAGCAGTTCTTC. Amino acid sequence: CASSSRDNYNEQFF.

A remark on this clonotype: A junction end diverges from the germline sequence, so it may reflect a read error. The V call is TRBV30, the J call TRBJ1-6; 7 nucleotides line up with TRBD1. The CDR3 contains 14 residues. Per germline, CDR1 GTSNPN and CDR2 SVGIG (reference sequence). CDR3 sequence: CAWSDKTGHSPPHF. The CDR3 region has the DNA TGTGCCTGGTCGGATAAGACAGGGCATTCACCCCCCCACTTT.

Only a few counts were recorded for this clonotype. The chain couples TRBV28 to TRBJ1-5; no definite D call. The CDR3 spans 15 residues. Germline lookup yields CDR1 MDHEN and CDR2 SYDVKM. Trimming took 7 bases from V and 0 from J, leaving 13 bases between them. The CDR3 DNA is TGTGCCAGCACGTCAGAAATTTATAGCAATCAGCCCCAGCATTTT. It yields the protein CASTSEIYSNQPQHF.

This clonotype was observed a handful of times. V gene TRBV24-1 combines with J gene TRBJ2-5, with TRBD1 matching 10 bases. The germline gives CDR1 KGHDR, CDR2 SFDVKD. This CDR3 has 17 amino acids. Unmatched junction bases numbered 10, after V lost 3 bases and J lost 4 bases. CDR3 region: CATSDPKTGGFRETQYF. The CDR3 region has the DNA TGTGCCACCAGTGATCCGAAGACAGGGGGCTTTCGAGAGACCCAGTACTTC.

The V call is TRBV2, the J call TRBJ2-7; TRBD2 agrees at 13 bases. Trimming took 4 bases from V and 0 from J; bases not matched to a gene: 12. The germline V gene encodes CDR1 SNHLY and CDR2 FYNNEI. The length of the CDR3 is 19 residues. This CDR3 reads CASSAHLTSGGLSSYEQYF. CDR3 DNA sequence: TGTGCCAGCAGTGCCCACTTGACTAGCGGGGGGTTAAGCTCCTACGAGCAGTACTTC.

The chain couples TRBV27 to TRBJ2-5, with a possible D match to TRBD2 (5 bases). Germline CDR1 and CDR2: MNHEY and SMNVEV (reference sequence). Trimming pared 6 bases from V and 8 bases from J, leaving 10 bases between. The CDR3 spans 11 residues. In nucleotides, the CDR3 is TGTGCCAGCAGGCTGGGGAGTACCCAGTACTTC. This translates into CASRLGSTQYF.

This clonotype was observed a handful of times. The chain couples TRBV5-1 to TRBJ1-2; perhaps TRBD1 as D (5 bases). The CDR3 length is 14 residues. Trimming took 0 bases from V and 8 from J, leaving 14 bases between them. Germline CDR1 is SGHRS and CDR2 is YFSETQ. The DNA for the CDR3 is TGCGCCAGCAGCTTGGCGGGGCAGGAGGAGGGCTACACCTTC. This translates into CASSLAGQEEGYTF.

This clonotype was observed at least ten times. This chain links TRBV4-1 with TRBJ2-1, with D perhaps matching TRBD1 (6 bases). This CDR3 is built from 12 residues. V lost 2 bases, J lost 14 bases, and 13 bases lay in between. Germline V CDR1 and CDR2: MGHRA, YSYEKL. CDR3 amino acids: CASSQNRDIEFF. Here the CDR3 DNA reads TGCGCCAGCAGCCAAAACAGGGATATTGAGTTCTTC.

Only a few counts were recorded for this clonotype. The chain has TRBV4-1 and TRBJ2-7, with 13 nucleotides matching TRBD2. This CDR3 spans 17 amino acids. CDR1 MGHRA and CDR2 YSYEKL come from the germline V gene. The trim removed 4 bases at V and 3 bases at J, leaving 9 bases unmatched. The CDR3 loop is CASSPTSGGTVNYEQYF. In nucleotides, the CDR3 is TGCGCCAGCAGCCCGACTAGCGGGGGGACCGTAAACTACGAGCAGTACTTC.

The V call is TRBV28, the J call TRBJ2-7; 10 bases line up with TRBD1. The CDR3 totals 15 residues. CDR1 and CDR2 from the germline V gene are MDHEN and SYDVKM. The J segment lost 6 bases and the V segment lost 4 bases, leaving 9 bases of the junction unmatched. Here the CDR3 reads CASSSPRDRGPEQYF. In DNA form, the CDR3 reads TGTGCCAGCAGTTCCCCTCGGGACAGGGGTCCCGAGCAGTACTTC.

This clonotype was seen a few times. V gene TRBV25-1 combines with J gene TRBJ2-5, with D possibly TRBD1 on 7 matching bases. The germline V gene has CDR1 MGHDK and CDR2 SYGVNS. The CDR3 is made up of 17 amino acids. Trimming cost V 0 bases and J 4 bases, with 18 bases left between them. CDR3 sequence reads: CASSEYFAGQRAETQYF. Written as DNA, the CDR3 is TGTGCCAGCAGTGAATATTTCGCGGGACAGAGAGCAGAGACCCAGTACTTC.